Following are 8 T cell receptor beta chains from one sample sequenced in a study of T cell repertoires in cytomegalovirus infection. MiXCR was run by TCRdb on the reads, yielding one entry per CDR3 protein. This table holds 250,000 to 300,000 distinct CDR3 sequences, roughly a fifth found once. These receptors' antigens are unknown. Source: cultured PBMCs, taken from culture after CMV antigen stimulation. Every receptor here comes from a human donor in good health (CMV status not recorded). Some clones in this sample may be carry-over from other donors' samples.

This clonotype was detected many times. This chain uses TRBV7-2 with TRBJ2-2; 7 bases fit TRBD1. The CDR3 is 17 residues long. Unmatched junction bases numbered 10, after V lost 5 bases and J lost 1 base. The germline V gene has CDR1 SGHTA and CDR2 FQGNSA. CDR3 sequence (DNA): TGTGCCAGCAGCCTAGGAACCGGGACAGTGAACACCGGGGAGCTGTTTTTT. Residues: CASSLGTGTVNTGELFF.

This clonotype was counted many times. The rearrangement uses TRBV12-3 or TRBV12-4 and TRBJ1-5; unclear D gene. The V end lost 2 bases, the J end lost 4 bases, and 6 bases lay between the germline ends. This CDR3 has 13 residues. The CDR3 protein is CASSLRLNQPQHF. The CDR3 region has the DNA TGTGCCAGCAGTTTAAGGCTAAATCAGCCCCAGCATTTT.

This clonotype occurred a few times. J is TRBJ2-3 and V is TRBV19; D is undetermined. The CDR3 loop spans 15 amino acids. Germline CDR1 is LNHDA and CDR2 is SQIVND (reference sequence). V gave up 6 bases and J gave up 0 bases, with 13 bases separating them. CDR3: CASRPYRTSTDTQYF. The CDR3 DNA is TGTGCCAGTAGGCCGTACCGAACTAGCACAGATACGCAGTATTTT.

This clonotype was detected many times. The chain carries TRBV18 and TRBJ2-1; no clear D gene. Germline lookup yields CDR1 KGHSH and CDR2 LQKENI. This CDR3 is 14 amino acids long. V was pared by 3 bases and J by 2 bases, with 8 bases between. CDR3 protein: CASSPGPAYNEQFF. DNA of the CDR3: TGTGCCAGCTCACCTGGACCCGCCTACAATGAGCAGTTCTTC.

This clonotype was recorded at least ten times. The genes are TRBV7-3 and TRBJ2-1, with 7 bases aligning to TRBD2. Germline V gene sequence: CDR1 SGHTA, CDR2 FQGTGA. This CDR3 spans 15 amino acids. Trimming removed 5 bases from V and 0 bases from J; junction bases left unmatched: 4. In DNA form, the CDR3 reads TGTGCCAGCAGCCCCTCGGGAGGCTCCTACAATGAGCAGTTCTTC. It yields the protein CASSPSGGSYNEQFF.

This rearrangement joins TRBV12-3 or TRBV12-4 to TRBJ2-5; a possible D gene is TRBD2 (7 bases). The CDR3 sequence is 13 residues long. Deletions cut 8 bases from V and 5 bases from J, with 15 bases between. The DNA for the CDR3 is TGTGCCAGCCAGCTACAGGGAGGGGAGACCCAGTACTTC. Protein: CASQLQGGETQYF.

This clonotype was seen a handful of times. The chain couples TRBV2 to TRBJ1-1; D is possibly TRBD1 (6 bases). This CDR3 region has 13 residues. V lost 6 bases to trimming and J lost 6 bases, with 14 bases between them. CDR1 and CDR2 from the germline V gene are SNHLY and FYNNEI. The DNA of the CDR3 is TGTGCCAGCAGGAGGGGGGGGAGCGCTGAAGCTTTCTTT. Amino acid sequence: CASRRGGSAEAFF.

This clonotype was counted many times. The chain employs TRBV28 and TRBJ2-1, with 7 nucleotides matching TRBD2. The V gene's germline CDR1 is MDHEN and CDR2 SYDVKM. The V and J ends lost 6 bases and 7 bases, in that order; junction bases with no gene match: 15. The CDR3 totals 16 residues. For the CDR3, the DNA is TGTGCCAGCAGCTGGGACCCAGGACTAGGTGGGAATGAGCAGTTCTTC. This translates into CASSWDPGLGGNEQFF. The entire variable domain, with the rest obtained from reference TRBV28 and TRBJ2-1, is as follows: DVKVTQSSRYLVKRTGEKVFLECVQDMDHENMFWYRQDPGLGLRLIYFSYDVKMKEKGDIPEGYSVSREKKERFSLILESASTNQTSMYLCASSWDPGLGGNEQFFGPGTRLTVL.